Listed below are T cell receptor beta chains from one sample, sequenced in a study of T cell changes during pregnancy in multiple sclerosis. Measured with immunoSEQ multiplex PCR; TCRdb has only the in-frame clones, and not every one. The table records roughly 60,000 clones, roughly 92% of them present only once. The sample was peripheral blood, taken in the second trimester of pregnancy. These receptors came from a female donor with multiple sclerosis, enrolled in a pregnancy study. Each CDR3 is given with its conserved first and last residue. The order of the fields is CDR3 protein, CDR3 DNA, V gene, clone size, J gene, D gene. A D gene is named only where the DNA matches it firmly. Only part of the rows carry a size: once, few, many, or a class if the clone is expanded.

CDR3aa: CASSFFGTGFQETQYF; CDR3nt: TGTGCCAGCAGTTTCTTCGGGACAGGGTTCCAAGAGACCCAGTACTTC; v_gene: TRBV27; abundance: NA; j_gene: TRBJ2-5; d_gene: TRBD1
CDR3aa: CASRRQFNEKLFF; CDR3nt: TGTGCCAGTAGAAGACAGTTTAATGAAAAACTGTTTTTT; v_gene: TRBV19; abundance: NA; j_gene: TRBJ1-4; d_gene: NA
CDR3aa: CASSDYFHNEQFF; CDR3nt: TGTGCCAGCAGCGACTACTTCCACAATGAGCAGTTCTTC; v_gene: TRBV7-2; abundance: NA; j_gene: TRBJ2-1; d_gene: NA
CDR3aa: CASSQVSRGYEQYF; CDR3nt: TGCGCCAGCAGCCAAGTAAGCAGGGGCTACGAGCAGTACTTC; v_gene: TRBV4-1; abundance: NA; j_gene: TRBJ2-7; d_gene: NA
CDR3aa: CASRYSTKSNEKLFF; CDR3nt: TGTGCCAGCAGGTACAGCACCAAGTCTAATGAAAAACTGTTTTTT; v_gene: TRBV27; abundance: NA; j_gene: TRBJ1-4; d_gene: NA
CDR3aa: CASSKDLGPGYEQYF; CDR3nt: TGTGCCAGCAGCAAAGATTTAGGGCCGGGGTACGAGCAGTACTTC; v_gene: TRBV21-1; abundance: NA; j_gene: TRBJ2-7; d_gene: NA
CDR3aa: CASSEEYSGELFF; CDR3nt: TGTGCCAGCAGCGAGGAGTATTCCGGGGAGCTGTTTTTT; v_gene: TRBV11-2; abundance: NA; j_gene: TRBJ2-2; d_gene: NA
CDR3aa: CASTHPKEGLGETQYF; CDR3nt: TGTGCCAGCACCCACCCGAAGGAGGGGTTGGGGGAGACCCAGTACTTC; v_gene: TRBV5-6; abundance: once; j_gene: TRBJ2-5; d_gene: NA
CDR3aa: CASSGKGTGRAEAFF; CDR3nt: TGTGCCAGCAGCGGAAAGGGGACAGGGAGGGCTGAAGCTTTCTTT; v_gene: TRBV9; abundance: once; j_gene: TRBJ1-1; d_gene: TRBD1
CDR3aa: CASSPAQETQYF; CDR3nt: TGTGCCAGCTCACCGGCCCAAGAGACCCAGTACTTC; v_gene: TRBV18; abundance: NA; j_gene: TRBJ2-5; d_gene: NA
CDR3aa: CASSRDSVYEQYF; CDR3nt: TGTGCCAGCAGCAGGGACTCGGTCTACGAGCAGTACTTC; v_gene: TRBV5-4; abundance: NA; j_gene: TRBJ2-7; d_gene: NA
CDR3aa: CASSVDDRGYGYTF; CDR3nt: TGTGCCAGCAGCGTAGATGATAGGGGGTATGGCTACACCTTC; v_gene: TRBV9; abundance: few; j_gene: TRBJ1-2; d_gene: NA
CDR3aa: CASSPLAGPYEQYF; CDR3nt: TGTGCCAGCAGCCCTCTAGCGGGCCCCTACGAGCAGTACTTC; v_gene: TRBV7-6; abundance: NA; j_gene: TRBJ2-7; d_gene: TRBD2
CDR3aa: CASSRERGGTYNEQFF; CDR3nt: TGTGCCAGCAGCCGAGAACGGGGTGGGACCTACAATGAGCAGTTCTTC; v_gene: TRBV7-3; abundance: NA; j_gene: TRBJ2-1; d_gene: NA
CDR3aa: CASSEDRDLGANVLTF; CDR3nt: TGTGCCAGCAGCGAGGACAGGGATCTCGGGGCCAACGTCCTGACTTTC; v_gene: TRBV5-8; abundance: NA; j_gene: TRBJ2-6; d_gene: TRBD1
CDR3aa: CAWIAGGYSDTQYF; CDR3nt: TGTGCCTGGATAGCGGGAGGATATTCAGATACGCAGTATTTT; v_gene: TRBV30; abundance: NA; j_gene: TRBJ2-3; d_gene: TRBD2
CDR3aa: CASRGGLAGTGELFF; CDR3nt: TGTGCCAGCAGAGGAGGACTAGCGGGCACCGGGGAGCTGTTTTTT; v_gene: TRBV2; abundance: NA; j_gene: TRBJ2-2; d_gene: TRBD2
CDR3aa: CASSLIGHGQGEGEQYF; CDR3nt: TGTGCCAGCAGCTTAATCGGGCATGGACAGGGGGAGGGCGAGCAGTACTTC; v_gene: TRBV7-9; abundance: NA; j_gene: TRBJ2-7; d_gene: TRBD1
CDR3aa: CASSLAPGSGSYNEQFF; CDR3nt: TGCGCCAGCAGCTTGGCCCCGGGTAGCGGTTCCTACAATGAGCAGTTCTTC; v_gene: TRBV5-1; abundance: NA; j_gene: TRBJ2-1; d_gene: NA
CDR3aa: CASSSVGDGGDEQFF; CDR3nt: TGTGCCAGCAGCTCGGTGGGGGATGGAGGGGATGAGCAGTTCTTC; v_gene: TRBV7-9; abundance: NA; j_gene: TRBJ2-1; d_gene: NA
CDR3aa: CASSATVTEAFF; CDR3nt: TGTGCCAGCTCGGCGACAGTCACTGAAGCTTTCTTT; v_gene: TRBV25-1; abundance: NA; j_gene: TRBJ1-1; d_gene: NA
CDR3aa: CASSHDTGELFF; CDR3nt: TGTGCCAGTAGTCATGACACCGGGGAGCTGTTTTTT; v_gene: TRBV19; abundance: NA; j_gene: TRBJ2-2; d_gene: NA
CDR3aa: CAWRVSGLLPGEQYF; CDR3nt: TGTGCCTGGAGGGTTTCGGGCCTTCTACCGGGGGAGCAGTACTTC; v_gene: TRBV30; abundance: medium-sized; j_gene: TRBJ2-7; d_gene: NA
CDR3aa: CASSLGNLAGVEQYF; CDR3nt: TGCGCCAGCAGCTTGGGAAACCTAGCGGGAGTTGAGCAGTACTTC; v_gene: TRBV5-1; abundance: few; j_gene: TRBJ2-7; d_gene: TRBD2
CDR3aa: CASSLGAKQNSGNTQYF; CDR3nt: TGTGCCAGCAGCTTAGGGGCAAAACAGAATAGTGGAAATACGCAGTATTTT; v_gene: TRBV11-2; abundance: NA; j_gene: TRBJ2-3; d_gene: NA
CDR3aa: CASSPPGREYEQYF; CDR3nt: TGTGCCAGCAGCCCGCCGGGGCGGGAATACGAGCAGTACTTC; v_gene: TRBV4-2; abundance: NA; j_gene: TRBJ2-7; d_gene: NA
CDR3aa: CASSFGRNYEQYF; CDR3nt: TGTGCCAGCAGTTTCGGGAGAAACTACGAGCAGTACTTC; v_gene: TRBV28; abundance: NA; j_gene: TRBJ2-7; d_gene: NA
CDR3aa: CASSPRGDNYGYTF; CDR3nt: TGCGCCAGCAGCCCCAGGGGTGATAACTATGGCTACACCTTC; v_gene: TRBV5-1; abundance: few; j_gene: TRBJ1-2; d_gene: NA
CDR3aa: CASSPPQGAFGNTIYF; CDR3nt: TGTGCCAGCAGTCCCCCCCAGGGGGCCTTTGGAAACACCATATATTTT; v_gene: TRBV28; abundance: NA; j_gene: TRBJ1-3; d_gene: TRBD1
CDR3aa: CASSLFSWTSGSTDTQYF; CDR3nt: TGCGCCAGCAGCCTTTTCTCATGGACTAGCGGCAGCACAGATACGCAGTATTTT; v_gene: TRBV5-1; abundance: NA; j_gene: TRBJ2-3; d_gene: TRBD2
CDR3aa: CASSEAGNYGYTF; CDR3nt: TGTGCCAGCAGCGAGGCCGGGAACTATGGCTACACCTTC; v_gene: TRBV7-3; abundance: NA; j_gene: TRBJ1-2; d_gene: NA
CDR3aa: CSVSESGKETQYF; CDR3nt: TGCAGCGTTTCTGAAAGCGGCAAAGAGACCCAGTACTTC; v_gene: TRBV29-1; abundance: many; j_gene: TRBJ2-5; d_gene: NA
CDR3aa: CASSAHLGGRAYEQYF; CDR3nt: TGTGCCAGCAGCGCACATCTTGGCGGGAGGGCCTACGAGCAGTACTTC; v_gene: TRBV7-2; abundance: NA; j_gene: TRBJ2-7; d_gene: TRBD2
CDR3aa: CASSVRGNGYTF; CDR3nt: TGTGCCAGTAGTGTGCGGGGAAATGGCTACACCTTC; v_gene: TRBV19; abundance: NA; j_gene: TRBJ1-2; d_gene: NA
CDR3aa: CASSQDRGGGPGDTQYF; CDR3nt: TGTGCCAGCAGCCAAGATCGGGGCGGGGGCCCGGGAGATACGCAGTATTTT; v_gene: TRBV4-2; abundance: NA; j_gene: TRBJ2-3; d_gene: NA
CDR3aa: CASSLGGGNEKLFF; CDR3nt: TGTGCCAGCAGTTTAGGGGGGGGAAATGAAAAACTGTTTTTT; v_gene: TRBV28; abundance: NA; j_gene: TRBJ1-4; d_gene: NA
CDR3aa: CAWSYRGETQYF; CDR3nt: TGTGCCTGGAGCTACAGGGGAGAGACCCAGTACTTC; v_gene: TRBV30; abundance: NA; j_gene: TRBJ2-5; d_gene: TRBD1
CDR3aa: CASSWTTGGGNTIYF; CDR3nt: TGCGCCAGCAGCTGGACGACAGGGGGAGGAAACACCATATATTTT; v_gene: TRBV5-1; abundance: NA; j_gene: TRBJ1-3; d_gene: TRBD1
CDR3aa: CARSLGASGSMDTGELFF; CDR3nt: TGTGCCAGAAGCTTGGGTGCTAGCGGGAGCATGGACACCGGGGAGCTGTTTTTT; v_gene: TRBV5-3; abundance: NA; j_gene: TRBJ2-2; d_gene: TRBD2
CDR3aa: CASSQDRDRQQETQYF; CDR3nt: TGCGCCAGCAGCCAAGATCGGGACAGACAACAAGAGACCCAGTACTTC; v_gene: TRBV4-1; abundance: medium-sized; j_gene: TRBJ2-5; d_gene: TRBD1
CDR3aa: CASGMDRGEQYF; CDR3nt: TGTGCTAGTGGGATGGACAGGGGCGAGCAGTACTTC; v_gene: TRBV12-5; abundance: NA; j_gene: TRBJ2-7; d_gene: TRBD1
CDR3aa: CASRGTSDYEQYF; CDR3nt: TGTGCCAGCAGAGGGACTAGCGACTACGAGCAGTACTTC; v_gene: TRBV19; abundance: NA; j_gene: TRBJ2-7; d_gene: TRBD2
CDR3aa: CASSRGHEQFF; CDR3nt: TGTGCCAGCAGTAGGGGTCATGAGCAGTTCTTC; v_gene: TRBV14; abundance: NA; j_gene: TRBJ2-1; d_gene: NA
CDR3aa: CASSPRTENTEAFF; CDR3nt: TGTGCCAGCTCACCCAGGACAGAGAACACTGAAGCTTTCTTT; v_gene: TRBV18; abundance: NA; j_gene: TRBJ1-1; d_gene: NA
CDR3aa: CASSPRPSGINSYNEQFF; CDR3nt: TGCGCCAGCAGCCCCAGGCCGAGCGGGATCAATTCATACAATGAGCAGTTCTTC; v_gene: TRBV5-1; abundance: NA; j_gene: TRBJ2-1; d_gene: TRBD2
CDR3aa: CASSQGTSGIHEQYF; CDR3nt: TGCGCCAGCAGCCAGGGGACTAGCGGAATCCACGAGCAGTACTTC; v_gene: TRBV4-3; abundance: NA; j_gene: TRBJ2-7; d_gene: TRBD2
CDR3aa: CAWSVRRLGQGNYGYTF; CDR3nt: TGTGCCTGGAGTGTACGTAGGCTCGGGCAGGGAAACTATGGCTACACCTTC; v_gene: TRBV30; abundance: NA; j_gene: TRBJ1-2; d_gene: NA
CDR3aa: CASSLDRTGYYNEQFF; CDR3nt: TGTGCCAGCAGCTTAGATAGGACAGGGTATTACAATGAGCAGTTCTTC; v_gene: TRBV13; abundance: NA; j_gene: TRBJ2-1; d_gene: TRBD1
CDR3aa: CSVEYPPGQGTEKLFF; CDR3nt: TGCAGCGTTGAATACCCTCCCGGACAGGGTACTGAAAAACTGTTTTTT; v_gene: TRBV29-1; abundance: few; j_gene: TRBJ1-4; d_gene: TRBD1
CDR3aa: CASSRWGGTGERYGYTF; CDR3nt: TGTGCCAGCAGCCGATGGGGTGGGACAGGGGAACGCTATGGCTACACCTTC; v_gene: TRBV9; abundance: NA; j_gene: TRBJ1-2; d_gene: TRBD1
CDR3aa: CASSAGTSGYEQYF; CDR3nt: TGTGCCAGCAGTGCAGGGACTAGCGGCTACGAGCAGTACTTC; v_gene: TRBV25-1; abundance: NA; j_gene: TRBJ2-7; d_gene: TRBD2
CDR3aa: CASSFATGAQISEAFF; CDR3nt: TGTGCCAGCAGTTTCGCGACAGGGGCGCAAATCTCTGAAGCTTTCTTT; v_gene: TRBV6-6; abundance: NA; j_gene: TRBJ1-1; d_gene: TRBD1
CDR3aa: CASSEGVAGEAETQYF; CDR3nt: TGTGCCAGCAGTGAGGGGGTAGCGGGAGAGGCAGAGACCCAGTACTTC; v_gene: TRBV6-1; abundance: NA; j_gene: TRBJ2-5; d_gene: TRBD2
CDR3aa: CATRVLAGGSSTDTQYF; CDR3nt: TGTGCCACCCGGGTACTAGCGGGAGGGTCTAGCACAGATACGCAGTATTTT; v_gene: TRBV2; abundance: few; j_gene: TRBJ2-3; d_gene: TRBD2
CDR3aa: CAWAGGSKGIHNEQFF; CDR3nt: TGTGCCTGGGCCGGGGGGTCTAAAGGAATACACAATGAGCAGTTCTTC; v_gene: TRBV30; abundance: NA; j_gene: TRBJ2-1; d_gene: TRBD2
CDR3aa: CASSFHPTVYEQYF; CDR3nt: TGTGCCAGCAGCTTTCACCCGACAGTTTACGAGCAGTACTTC; v_gene: TRBV5-8; abundance: NA; j_gene: TRBJ2-7; d_gene: NA
CDR3aa: CASSPQTGGYTF; CDR3nt: TGCGCCAGCAGCCCCCAAACCGGTGGCTACACCTTC; v_gene: TRBV4-1; abundance: NA; j_gene: TRBJ1-2; d_gene: NA
CDR3aa: CASSQLSGAVFDEQFF; CDR3nt: TGTGCCAGCAGCCAATTAAGCGGGGCGGTCTTCGATGAGCAGTTCTTC; v_gene: TRBV14; abundance: few; j_gene: TRBJ2-1; d_gene: TRBD2
CDR3aa: CASSRGTATYEQYF; CDR3nt: TGTGCCAGCAGCCGGGGGACAGCCACCTACGAGCAGTACTTC; v_gene: TRBV6-5; abundance: NA; j_gene: TRBJ2-7; d_gene: NA
CDR3aa: CASSFETYYSNQPQHF; CDR3nt: TGTGCCAGCAGTTTTGAGACATATTATAGCAATCAGCCCCAGCATTTT; v_gene: TRBV28; abundance: NA; j_gene: TRBJ1-5; d_gene: NA